Listed here is a single T cell receptor (beta chain). Its antigen remains unknown. Data came from immunoSEQ multiplex PCR; TCRdb stores just in-frame clones and leaves some out. The repertoire consists of roughly 130,000 clones, with just over 85% occurring once and the leading ten covering 7.6%. This entry comes from a study of T cell responses to AZD1222 COVID-19 vaccine. Findings and limits, study-wide: Within unmutated variant regions lay the reported targets of nearly half of spike-specific TCRs. Regions 160-218 and 743-854 dominated among vaccine-associated CD4 TCRs spanning spike. A mostly white British donor set with more females was recruited, and clonal diversity was possibly underestimated. With two AZD1222 doses given, Spike-specific TCR breadth and depth both rose.

The sample in question was peripheral blood, obtained on day 0 of AZD1222 vaccination. The sequence derives from an adult in good health.

CDR3 nucleotide sequence: TGTGCCAGCAGCGTAGGAGACAGGGGGCATCAAGAGACCCAGTACTTC. The encoded protein is CASSVGDRGHQETQYF. The rearrangement links TRBV9 to TRBJ2-5, with TRBD1 matching 10 bases. There are 16 residues in the CDR3. V dropped 0 bases and J dropped 2; count of bases not matched to a gene: 4. Germline V gene sequence: CDR1 SGDLS, CDR2 YYNGEE.